These T cell receptor beta chains were read from a single sample in a study of cytomegalovirus exposure and HLA in healthy donors. Generated by immunoSEQ multiplex PCR, the TCRdb table keeps only in-frame clones and is missing some. The table shows more than 85,000 clones, with about four fifths occurring only once. Material: PBMCs. Receptors originate from a male donor in good health and CMV-seropositive. CDR3s include the opening cysteine and the closing phenylalanine or tryptophan. Each record gives: D gene, V gene, clone size, J gene, CDR3 protein, CDR3 DNA. The D gene is left open where the match is weak. Some rows have no size entry. The others give once, few or many, or a class for an expanded clone.

TRBD1,TRBV28,.,TRBJ1-5,CASRQGYQPQHF,TGTGCCAGCAGACAGGGGTATCAGCCCCAGCATTTT
TRBD1,TRBV7-7,.,TRBJ2-7,CASRSVTGWISYEQYF,TGTGCTAGCAGATCCGTGACAGGGTGGATTTCCTACGAGCAGTACTTC
.,TRBV7-9,.,TRBJ1-1,CASSYEPGQNTEAFF,TGTGCCAGCAGCTATGAACCGGGACAGAACACTGAAGCTTTCTTT
.,TRBV5-4,.,TRBJ1-6,CASSLDSQRWAPLHF,TGTGCCAGCAGCTTGGATTCACAGCGGTGGGCACCCCTCCACTTT
TRBD1,TRBV29-1,.,TRBJ1-2,CSVSTGGAPLFYGYTF,TGCAGCGTTTCGACAGGGGGCGCCCCCCTTTTCTATGGCTACACCTTC
TRBD1,TRBV5-6,.,TRBJ1-2,CASSMPPGQPVYGYTF,TGTGCCAGCAGCATGCCTCCGGGACAGCCGGTTTATGGCTACACCTTC
.,TRBV6-5,.,TRBJ1-6,CASGARGSRVVSLHF,TGTGCCAGCGGAGCGCGGGGCAGCCGGGTCGTATCCCTCCACTTT
TRBD1,TRBV7-9,.,TRBJ2-5,CASSVPTGTKETQYF,TGTGCCAGCAGCGTACCGACAGGGACAAAAGAGACCCAGTACTTC
.,TRBV7-2,.,TRBJ2-5,CASSLGSAGGQETQYF,TGTGCCAGCAGCTTAGGGTCAGCAGGGGGGCAAGAGACCCAGTACTTC
.,TRBV27,.,TRBJ1-1,CASSSRTQNTEAFF,TGTGCCAGCAGTTCGCGGACACAGAACACTGAAGCTTTCTTT
.,TRBV4-2,.,TRBJ1-2,CASSQDSRSPTNYGYTF,TGTGCCAGCAGCCAAGATAGTCGGTCACCCACTAACTATGGCTACACCTTC
TRBD1,TRBV19,.,TRBJ1-1,CASTLGQISNTEAFF,TGTGCCAGTACCCTGGGACAGATCTCGAACACTGAAGCTTTCTTT
.,TRBV6-1,.,TRBJ1-4,CASSVVRETNEKLFF,TGTGCCAGCAGTGTCGTCCGGGAAACTAATGAAAAACTGTTTTTT
TRBD2,TRBV5-6,.,TRBJ2-7,CASSRTGSGAPYEQYF,TGTGCCAGCAGCCGAACCGGGAGCGGGGCGCCCTACGAGCAGTACTTC
TRBD2,TRBV5-1,once,TRBJ2-5,CASSVLAGGPETQYF,TGCGCCAGCAGCGTTTTAGCGGGGGGCCCCGAGACCCAGTACTTC
.,TRBV16,.,TRBJ1-2,CASSPTRAAVNYGYTF,TGTGCCAGCAGCCCTACGAGGGCAGCAGTTAACTATGGCTACACCTTC
TRBD1,TRBV30,.,TRBJ2-7,CAWTGQGVYEQYF,TGTGCCTGGACGGGACAGGGCGTCTACGAGCAGTACTTC
TRBD1,TRBV10-3,.,TRBJ2-3,CAISSDRAEDTQYF,TGTGCCATCAGTTCGGACAGGGCTGAAGATACGCAGTATTTT